Presented here are 32 T cell receptor beta chains from one specimen sequenced in a study of control samples from healthy donors and cancer patients. Only in-frame clones appear in the TCRdb table, and some are missing; sequencing was by immunoSEQ multiplex PCR. In the table there are about 55,000 clones, approximately 86% of which are singletons. The sample comprised blood. The receptors come from a middle-aged man in good health.

The V and J genes are TRBV21-1 and TRBJ2-1. TRBV21-1 is listed as a pseudogene. The CDR3 runs 9 residues. CDR3 DNA sequence: TGTGCCAGCAGCAATGAGCAGTTCTTC. Protein product: CASSNEQFF.

V gene TRBV2 combines with J gene TRBJ2-6; a possible D gene is TRBD2 (5 bases). Germline CDR1 SNHLY, CDR2 FYNNEI. This CDR3 comprises 17 residues. V was cut by 7 bases and J by 2 bases, with 18 bases left in between. CDR3 sequence: CASIPDLGPTGANVLTF. The CDR3 region has the DNA TGTGCCAGCATTCCGGACTTAGGACCAACTGGGGCCAACGTCCTGACTTTC. The variable domain in full, completed from reference TRBV2 and TRBJ2-6, reads EPEVTQTPSHQVTQMGQEVILRCVPISNHLYFYWYRQILGQKVEFLVSFYNNEISEKSEIFDDQFSVERPDGSNFTLKIRSTKLEDSAMYFCASIPDLGPTGANVLTFGAGSRLTVL.

The rearrangement links TRBV29-1 to TRBJ1-2, with 8 bases identical to TRBD1. From germline, CDR1 is SQVTM and CDR2 ANQGSEA. This CDR3 is 15 amino acids long. Unmatched junction bases numbered 12, after V lost 5 bases and J lost 4 bases. As DNA, the CDR3 is TGCAGCGTTTCTACCGGGACAGGCGTAACCTATGGCTACACCTTC. Translated: CSVSTGTGVTYGYTF.

V and J are TRBV9 and TRBJ2-5; 11 bases are shared with TRBD2. This CDR3 comprises 15 residues. The germline CDR1 and CDR2 sequences are SGDLS and YYNGEE. With V trimmed by 0 bases and J by 5 bases, 3 bases remained unmatched. CDR3 nucleotide sequence: TGTGCCAGCAGCGTAGTAGCGGGAGGGCTGGAGACCCAGTACTTC. Its protein is CASSVVAGGLETQYF.

This chain uses TRBV25-1 with TRBJ2-3; TRBD2 agrees at 8 bases. The germline V gene has CDR1 MGHDK and CDR2 SYGVNS. The CDR3 has 14 amino acids. The V gene end was trimmed by 4 bases and the J gene end by 8 bases; junction bases not matched to a gene: 8. Here the CDR3 reads CASSVGAGGLTQYF. CDR3 bases: TGTGCCAGCAGTGTAGGGGCGGGGGGCCTTACGCAGTATTTT.

For this clone: An end of the junction differs from the germline gene, which may be a read error. The same CDR3 arises from other DNA sequences in this sample as well. The chain is built from TRBV3-1 (or the pseudogene TRBV3-2) and TRBJ1-2; no definite D call. The CDR3 length is 12 residues. From germline, CDR1 is LGHDT and CDR2 YNNKEL (reference sequence). CDR3 nucleotides: TGTGCCAGCAGCCACGCAGTCTATGGCTACACCTTT. Its protein product is CASSHAVYGYTF.

The V and J genes are TRBV6-5 and TRBJ1-3, with D possibly matching TRBD1 (6 bases). This CDR3 contains 14 residues. With 6 bases removed from V and 4 bases from J, the gap between germline ends came to 13 bases. Germline-derived CDR1 and CDR2 are MNHEY and SVGAGI. CDR3 region: CASSNRVVGNTIYF. The CDR3, as DNA: TGTGCCAGCAGCAACAGGGTTGTGGGAAACACCATATATTTT.

V usage is TRBV7-2 and J usage is TRBJ1-1; D is unresolved. Trimming removed 0 bases at V and 1 base at J, with 9 bases between. Germline CDR1 SGHTA, CDR2 FQGNSA. This CDR3 is built from 15 residues. The CDR3 reads CASSLAWGGNTEAFF. In DNA, the CDR3 is TGTGCCAGCAGCTTAGCGTGGGGAGGGAACACTGAAGCTTTCTTT.

The rearrangement links TRBV4-2 to TRBJ2-6, with D perhaps TRBD2 (6 bases). Between the trimmed V and J ends, which lost 1 base and 1 base, there was a span of 8 bases. CDR1 is LGHNA and CDR2 is YNFKEQ in the germline V gene. The CDR3 length is 16 residues. The CDR3 loop reads CASSQARESGANVLTF. The CDR3 region has the DNA TGTGCCAGCAGCCAAGCCCGGGAGTCTGGGGCCAACGTCCTGACTTTC.

This clone was counted once. The rearrangement uses TRBV10-3 and TRBJ2-1; TRBD1 might be the D (5 bases). Germline V gene sequence: CDR1 ENHRY, CDR2 SYGVKD. The CDR3 covers 15 residues. The germline V and J ends were trimmed by 6 bases and 0 bases, with 12 bases remaining between them. The CDR3: CAIRDNRVSYNEQFF. In nucleotides, the CDR3 is TGTGCCATCAGGGACAATAGGGTCTCCTACAATGAGCAGTTCTTC.

V gene TRBV30 combines with J gene TRBJ2-7; 10 bases line up with TRBD2. This CDR3 is 13 amino acids long. V lost 4 bases to trimming and J lost 5 bases; unmatched junction nucleotides: 5. Germline CDR1 is GTSNPN and CDR2 is SVGIG (reference sequence). CDR3 sequence reads: CAWNPGLAHEQYF. The CDR3 coding sequence is TGTGCCTGGAACCCGGGACTAGCGCACGAGCAGTACTTC. The full variable domain, rest sourced from reference TRBV30 and TRBJ2-7, is SQTIHQWPATLVQPVGSPLSLECTVEGTSNPNLYWYRQAAGRGLQLLFYSVGIGQISSEVPQNLSASRPQDRQFILSSKKLLLSDSGFYLCAWNPGLAHEQYFGPGTRLTVT.

The rearrangement uses TRBV28 and TRBJ1-2; no clear D. This CDR3 contains 13 residues. Germline CDR1 is MDHEN and CDR2 is SYDVKM. Between the trimmed V and J ends, which lost 1 base and 7 bases, there was a span of 10 bases. The CDR3 protein is CASSLYGFGGYTF. For the CDR3, the DNA is TGTGCCAGCAGTTTATATGGGTTTGGTGGCTACACCTTC.

The gene calls are TRBV12-3 or TRBV12-4 and TRBJ1-5; D unresolved. Trimming left V 6 bases short and J 7 bases short, with 13 bases between. The CDR3 has 13 residues. CDR3 DNA sequence: TGTGCCAGCAGCATACATCGGGGACAGCCCCAGCATTTT. This sequence encodes CASSIHRGQPQHF.

This clone is a singleton in its sample. The chain employs TRBV28 and TRBJ1-2, with a weak D call TRBD1 (5 bases). The CDR3 consists of 14 residues. V lost 1 base and J 7 bases, leaving 13 bases between the germline ends. CDR1 and CDR2 (germline): MDHEN, SYDVKM. CDR3 sequence reads: CASSLYWGVSGYTF. CDR3 in DNA: TGTGCCAGCAGTTTATATTGGGGCGTCAGTGGCTACACCTTC.

The chain recombines TRBV11-2 with TRBJ2-2; 9 positions agree with TRBD1. Germline CDR1 SGHAT, CDR2 FQNNGV. The V and J ends lost 4 bases and 5 bases, in that order; junction bases with no gene match: 8. The CDR3 totals 16 residues. The CDR3, as DNA: TGTGCCAGCAGCTCTCAACAGGGGGCCTTAACCGGGGAGCTGTTTTTT. Its protein product is CASSSQQGALTGELFF.

The V gene is TRBV11-2, the J gene TRBJ2-5; maybe TRBD2 (6 bases). This CDR3 comprises 19 residues. The germline gives CDR1 SGHAT, CDR2 FQNNGV. V was clipped by 1 base and J by 1 base, with 22 bases between them. CDR3: CASSLVWSGHNLLQETQYF. The CDR3 DNA reads TGTGCCAGCAGCTTAGTTTGGAGCGGGCACAACCTCCTCCAAGAGACCCAGTACTTC.

CDR3 DNA: TGTGCCAGCAGCCCGGGACAGGCCGCCAGCACAGATACGCAGTATTTT. Translated, it gives CASSPGQAASTDTQYF. The chain is built from TRBV5-6 and TRBJ2-3; 8 nucleotides line up with TRBD1. The CDR3 is 16 amino acids. Looked up from germline, CDR1 is SGHDT and CDR2 is YYEEEE. V shed 4 bases and J 0 bases; nucleotides not matched to a gene: 7.

In its sample, this clone was seen once. J is TRBJ1-1 and V is TRBV18, with TRBD1 matching over 7 bases. The germline V gene has CDR1 KGHSH and CDR2 LQKENI. The length of the CDR3 is 14 residues. Trimming cost V 3 bases and J 7 bases; bases outside gene matches: 8. CDR3 amino acids: CASSPQGDLVEAFF. The CDR3 nucleotides read TGTGCCAGCTCACCCCAGGGGGATCTGGTTGAAGCTTTCTTT.

The rearrangement joins TRBV28 to TRBJ1-2, with D maybe TRBD1 (5 bases). CDR1 MDHEN and CDR2 SYDVKM come from the germline V gene. V lost 5 bases and J 4 bases, leaving 11 bases between the germline ends. The CDR3 covers 13 residues. CDR3 loop: CASSPTGTYGYTF. The CDR3 nucleotides are TGTGCCAGCAGTCCAACAGGTACCTATGGCTACACCTTC.

The CDR3 protein is CASRGGLASDTQYF. The DNA of the CDR3 is TGTGCCAGCAGGGGGGGACTAGCATCAGATACGCAGTATTTT. V usage is TRBV2 and J usage is TRBJ2-3, with 9 positions matching TRBD2. V trimming: 6 bases; J trimming: 4 bases; junction bases outside the gene matches: 5. This CDR3 has 14 residues. In germline, CDR1 is SNHLY, CDR2 FYNNEI. The full variable domain, completed using reference TRBV2 and TRBJ2-3, is EPEVTQTPSHQVTQMGQEVILRCVPISNHLYFYWYRQILGQKVEFLVSFYNNEISEKSEIFDDQFSVERPDGSNFTLKIRSTKLEDSAMYFCASRGGLASDTQYFGPGTRLTVL.

The chain is built from TRBV28 and TRBJ1-1, with 11 positions matching TRBD1. The CDR3 is 17 amino acids. Unmatched junction bases numbered 10, after V lost 2 bases and J lost 5 bases. Germline V gene lookup returns CDR1 MDHEN and CDR2 SYDVKM. The CDR3 sequence is CASSLRPGQGAGTEAFF. The CDR3 DNA reads TGTGCCAGCAGTTTACGGCCAGGACAGGGGGCCGGTACTGAAGCTTTCTTT.

The chain links TRBV18 to TRBJ2-1, with D perhaps matching TRBD2 (5 bases). The germline V gene has CDR1 KGHSH and CDR2 LQKENI. This CDR3 is 13 amino acids long. Trimming removed 2 bases from V and 8 bases from J, with 10 bases in between. CDR3 loop: CASSPMGAHEQFF. The CDR3 DNA is TGTGCCAGCTCACCAATGGGAGCCCATGAGCAGTTCTTC.

This chain joins TRBV19 and TRBJ1-5; D is unresolved. The CDR3 is 14 amino acids. V was trimmed by 2 bases and J by 5 bases, leaving 10 bases between them. Germline V gene sequence: CDR1 LNHDA, CDR2 SQIVND (reference sequence). CDR3 nucleotide sequence: TGTGCCAGTAGTATAATCGGGGTAGATCAGCCCCAGCATTTT. As protein: CASSIIGVDQPQHF.

The genes are TRBV7-2 and TRBJ2-1, with 8 bases fitting TRBD1. Germline V lookup: CDR1 SGHTA, CDR2 FQGNSA. This CDR3 is 15 amino acids long. The trim removed 4 bases at V and 10 bases at J, leaving 12 bases unmatched. For the CDR3, the DNA is TGTGCCAGCAGCTCTGTTTCGACAGGGGCGTTCGAGCAGTTCTTC. Amino acid sequence: CASSSVSTGAFEQFF. The variable domain in full, with the rest retrieved from reference TRBV7-2 and TRBJ2-1, is GAGVSQSPSNKVTEKGKDVELRCDPISGHTALYWYRQSLGQGLEFLIYFQGNSAPDKSGLPSDRFSAERTGGSVSTLTIQRTQQEDSAVYLCASSSVSTGAFEQFFGPGTRLTVL.

This clone came up a few times. The chain is built from TRBV5-4 and TRBJ1-6, with a weak D call TRBD1 (6 bases). V was cut by 4 bases and J by 5 bases, with 16 bases left in between. Germline lookup yields CDR1 SGHNT and CDR2 YYREEE (reference sequence). The CDR3 runs to 16 residues. The CDR3 DNA sequence: TGTGCCAGCAGCGGGGGCCCGGACAAGGATAATTCACCCCTCCACTTT. As protein: CASSGGPDKDNSPLHF.

The chain recombines TRBV7-2 with TRBJ2-2; 7 bases line up with TRBD2. The germline V gene has CDR1 SGHTA and CDR2 FQGNSA. Trimming removed 1 base from V and 6 bases from J; junction bases left unmatched: 8. The CDR3 sequence is 16 residues long. The DNA for the CDR3 is TGTGCCAGCAGCTTAGTTCGCGGGAGAGGCGCCGGGGAGCTGTTTTTT. Residues: CASSLVRGRGAGELFF.

The CDR3 reads CASSGTSPYEQYF. The CDR3 DNA sequence: TGTGCCAGCAGCGGCACGTCCCCCTACGAGCAGTACTTC. V gene TRBV11-3 combines with J gene TRBJ2-7; D gene ambiguous. The length of the CDR3 is 13 residues. V shed 5 bases and J shed 2 bases, with 10 bases lying between them. Germline values: CDR1 SGHNT, CDR2 YENEEA. The complete variable domain, with remaining parts taken from reference TRBV11-3 and TRBJ2-7, reads EAGVVQSPRYKIIEKKQPVAFWCNPISGHNTLYWYLQNLGQGPELLIRYENEEAVDDSQLPKDRFSAERLKGVDSTLKIQPAELGDSAVYLCASSGTSPYEQYFGPGTRLTVT.

This clone is a singleton in its sample. No DNA is shown, since the ends of the CDR3 on it are uncertain; the CDR3 is the one TCRdb lists. The V call is TRBV28, the J call TRBJ2-5; the table's D call of TRBD1 was not tested on the DNA. Germline lookup yields CDR1 MDHEN and CDR2 SYDVKM. The CDR3 is 16 residues long, ends included. The CDR3 region is CASSPQGAYFGETQYF.

J is TRBJ1-2 and V is TRBV10-2; 9 nucleotides align to TRBD1. The CDR3 runs to 15 residues. With V trimmed by 3 bases and J by 4 bases, 6 bases remained unmatched. The germline V gene has CDR1 WSHSY and CDR2 SAAADI. The CDR3 sequence: CASSEGTGLTYGYTF. CDR3 sequence (DNA): TGCGCCAGCAGTGAAGGGACAGGGCTCACCTATGGCTACACCTTC.

The V gene is TRBV9, the J gene TRBJ2-2, with D perhaps TRBD1 (6 bases). Per germline, CDR1 SGDLS and CDR2 YYNGEE. With 5 bases removed from V and 1 base from J, the gap between germline ends came to 9 bases. The CDR3 contains 14 residues. The CDR3 sequence is CASRRTENTGELFF. In DNA, the CDR3 is TGTGCCAGCAGGAGGACAGAGAACACCGGGGAGCTGTTTTTT.

This clone has a handful of counts. The rearrangement uses TRBV15 and TRBJ2-7; TRBD2 matches 14 bases. V lost 5 bases and J lost 2; bases outside the gene matches: 5. Germline V gene data show CDR1 as LNHNV and CDR2 as YYDKDF (reference sequence). This CDR3 region has 16 residues. The DNA for the CDR3 is TGTGCCACCAGCGGGACTAGCGGGAGTATCACCTACGAGCAGTACTTC. It encodes CATSGTSGSITYEQYF.

This rearrangement joins TRBV18 to TRBJ1-1; D is possibly TRBD1 (6 bases). Germline V gene lookup returns CDR1 KGHSH and CDR2 LQKENI. The CDR3 loop spans 15 amino acids. The germline V and J ends were trimmed by 3 bases and 4 bases, with 15 bases remaining between them. CDR3 region: CASSPATGITTEAFF. CDR3 coding DNA: TGTGCCAGCTCACCTGCAACAGGGATCACCACTGAAGCTTTCTTT.